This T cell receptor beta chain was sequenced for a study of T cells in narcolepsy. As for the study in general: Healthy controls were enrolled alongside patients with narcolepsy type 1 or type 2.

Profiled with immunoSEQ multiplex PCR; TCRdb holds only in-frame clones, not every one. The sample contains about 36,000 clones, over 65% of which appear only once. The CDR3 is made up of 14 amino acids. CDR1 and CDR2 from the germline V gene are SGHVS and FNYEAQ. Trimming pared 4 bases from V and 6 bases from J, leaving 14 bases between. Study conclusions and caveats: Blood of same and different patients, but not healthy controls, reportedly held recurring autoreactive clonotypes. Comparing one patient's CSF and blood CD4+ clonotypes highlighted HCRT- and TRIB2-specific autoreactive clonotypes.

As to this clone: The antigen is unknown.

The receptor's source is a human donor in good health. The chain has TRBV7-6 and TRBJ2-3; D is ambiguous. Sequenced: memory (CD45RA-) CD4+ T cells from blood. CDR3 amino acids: CASSSRSDGDTQYF. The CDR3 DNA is TGTGCCAGCAGCTCCAGGTCGGACGGGGATACGCAGTATTTT. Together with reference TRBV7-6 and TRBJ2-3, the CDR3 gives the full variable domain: GAGVSQSPRYKVTKRGQDVALRCDPISGHVSLYWYRQALGQGPEFLTYFNYEAQQDKSGLPNDRFSAERPEGSISTLTIQRTEQRDSAMYRCASSSRSDGDTQYFGPGTRLTVL.